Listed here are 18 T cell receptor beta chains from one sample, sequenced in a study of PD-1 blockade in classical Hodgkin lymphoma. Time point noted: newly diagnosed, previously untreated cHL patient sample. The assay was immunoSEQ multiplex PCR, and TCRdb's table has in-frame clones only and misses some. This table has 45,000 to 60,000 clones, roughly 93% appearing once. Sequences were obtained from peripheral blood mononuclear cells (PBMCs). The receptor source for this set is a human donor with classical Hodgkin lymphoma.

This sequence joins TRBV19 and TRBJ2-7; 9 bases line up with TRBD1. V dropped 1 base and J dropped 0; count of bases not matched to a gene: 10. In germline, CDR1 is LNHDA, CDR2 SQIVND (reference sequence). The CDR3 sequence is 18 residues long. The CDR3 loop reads CASSIGARGQGPSYEQYF. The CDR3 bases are TGTGCCAGTAGTATAGGAGCGAGGGGACAGGGCCCCTCCTACGAGCAGTACTTC.

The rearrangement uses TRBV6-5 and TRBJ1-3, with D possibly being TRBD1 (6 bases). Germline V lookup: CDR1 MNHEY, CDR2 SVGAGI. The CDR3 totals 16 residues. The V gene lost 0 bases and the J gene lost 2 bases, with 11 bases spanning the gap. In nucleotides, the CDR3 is TGTGCCAGCAGTTACTCCGGCAGGGGAACTGGAAACACCATATATTTT. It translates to CASSYSGRGTGNTIYF.

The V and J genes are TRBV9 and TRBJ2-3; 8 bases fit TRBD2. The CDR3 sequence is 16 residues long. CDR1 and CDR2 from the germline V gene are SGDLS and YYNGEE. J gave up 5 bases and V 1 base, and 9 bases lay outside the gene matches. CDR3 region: CASSVTSGKVGDTQYF. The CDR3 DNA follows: TGTGCCAGCAGCGTAACTAGCGGTAAGGTGGGAGATACGCAGTATTTT.

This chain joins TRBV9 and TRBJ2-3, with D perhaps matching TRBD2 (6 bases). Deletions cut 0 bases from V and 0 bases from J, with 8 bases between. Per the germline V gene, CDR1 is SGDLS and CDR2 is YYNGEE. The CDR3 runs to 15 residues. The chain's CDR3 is CASSVGGKSTDTQYF. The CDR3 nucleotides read TGTGCCAGCAGCGTAGGCGGGAAAAGCACAGATACGCAGTATTTT. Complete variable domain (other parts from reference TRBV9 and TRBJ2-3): DSGVTQTPKHLITATGQRVTLRCSPRSGDLSVYWYQQSLDQGLQFLIQYYNGEERAKGNILERFSAQQFPDLHSELNLSSLELGDSALYFCASSVGGKSTDTQYFGPGTRLTVL.

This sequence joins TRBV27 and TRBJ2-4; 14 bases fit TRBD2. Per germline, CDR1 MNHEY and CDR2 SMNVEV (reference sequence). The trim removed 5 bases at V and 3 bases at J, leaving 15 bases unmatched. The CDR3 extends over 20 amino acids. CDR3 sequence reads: CASSPQGQTSGRDGKNIQYF. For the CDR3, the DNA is TGTGCCAGCAGTCCGCAGGGACAGACTAGCGGGAGGGATGGCAAAAACATTCAGTACTTC.

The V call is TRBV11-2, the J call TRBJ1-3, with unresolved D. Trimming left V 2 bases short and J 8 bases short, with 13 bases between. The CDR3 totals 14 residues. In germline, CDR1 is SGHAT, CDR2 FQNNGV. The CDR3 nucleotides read TGTGCCAGCAGCTTATTAAGGGAGGTGGACACCATATATTTT. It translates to CASSLLREVDTIYF.

Here the CDR3 reads CASSSIQGSGEKLFF. The CDR3 DNA follows: TGCGCCAGCAGCTCGATACAGGGGAGTGGTGAAAAACTGTTTTTT. The rearrangement links TRBV5-1 to TRBJ1-4; 7 bases are a match to TRBD1. This CDR3 comprises 15 residues. Losses at the gene ends were 3 bases for V and 7 bases for J; bases not matched to a gene: 9. Germline V lookup: CDR1 SGHRS, CDR2 YFSETQ.

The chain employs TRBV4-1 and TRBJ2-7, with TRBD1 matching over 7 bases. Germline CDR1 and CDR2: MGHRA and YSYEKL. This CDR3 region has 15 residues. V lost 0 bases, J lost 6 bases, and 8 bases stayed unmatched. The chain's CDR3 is CASSQEGTAVREQYF. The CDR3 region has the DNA TGCGCCAGCAGCCAAGAAGGGACAGCGGTTCGCGAGCAGTACTTC.

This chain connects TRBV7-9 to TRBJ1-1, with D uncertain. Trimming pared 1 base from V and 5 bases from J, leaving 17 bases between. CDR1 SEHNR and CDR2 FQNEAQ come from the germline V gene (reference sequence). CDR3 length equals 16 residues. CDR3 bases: TGTGCCAGCAGCTTAGTAAAGATCGGGTCATGGACTGAAGCTTTCTTT. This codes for CASSLVKIGSWTEAFF.

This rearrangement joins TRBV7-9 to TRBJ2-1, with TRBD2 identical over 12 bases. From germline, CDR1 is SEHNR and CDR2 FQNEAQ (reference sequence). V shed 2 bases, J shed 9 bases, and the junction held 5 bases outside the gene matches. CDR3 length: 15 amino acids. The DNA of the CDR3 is TGTGCCAGCAGCTTAAGACTAGCGGGAGTCGGTGAGCAGTTCTTC. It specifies CASSLRLAGVGEQFF.

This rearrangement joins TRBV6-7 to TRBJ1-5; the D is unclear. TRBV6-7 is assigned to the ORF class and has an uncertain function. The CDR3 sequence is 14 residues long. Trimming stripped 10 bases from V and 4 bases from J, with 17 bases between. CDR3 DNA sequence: TGTGCCACCTATTGCGCCGCGGGGAATCAGCCCCAGCATTTT. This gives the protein CATYCAAGNQPQHF.

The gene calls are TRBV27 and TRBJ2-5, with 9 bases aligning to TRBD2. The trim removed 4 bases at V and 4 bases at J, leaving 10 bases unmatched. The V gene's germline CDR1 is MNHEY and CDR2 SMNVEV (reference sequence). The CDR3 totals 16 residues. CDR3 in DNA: TGTGCCAGCAGTTCCCTTAGCGGGAGCAGGGGAGAGACCCAGTACTTC. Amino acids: CASSSLSGSRGETQYF.

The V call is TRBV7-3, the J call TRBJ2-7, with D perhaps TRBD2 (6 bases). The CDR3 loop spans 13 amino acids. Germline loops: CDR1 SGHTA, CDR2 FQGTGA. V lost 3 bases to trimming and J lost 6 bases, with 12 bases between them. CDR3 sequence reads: CASSFLTAGEQYF. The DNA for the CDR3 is TGTGCCAGCAGCTTCCTCACAGCGGGCGAGCAGTACTTC.

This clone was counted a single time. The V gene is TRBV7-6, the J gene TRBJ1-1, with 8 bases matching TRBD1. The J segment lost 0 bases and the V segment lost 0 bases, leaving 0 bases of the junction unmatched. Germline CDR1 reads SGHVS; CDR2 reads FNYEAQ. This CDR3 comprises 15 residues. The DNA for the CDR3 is TGTGCCAGCAGCTTAGCGACAGGGGTGAACACTGAAGCTTTCTTT. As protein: CASSLATGVNTEAFF.

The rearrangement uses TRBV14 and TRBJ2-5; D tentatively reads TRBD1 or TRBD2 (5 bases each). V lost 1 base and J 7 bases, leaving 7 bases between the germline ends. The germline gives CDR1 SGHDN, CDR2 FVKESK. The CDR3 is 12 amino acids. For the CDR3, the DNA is TGTGCCAGCAGCCAAGGGGGGTGGACCCAGTACTTC. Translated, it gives CASSQGGWTQYF. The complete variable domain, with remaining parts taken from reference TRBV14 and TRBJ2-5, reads EAGVTQFPSHSVIEKGQTVTLRCDPISGHDNLYWYRRVMGKEIKFLLHFVKESKQDESGMPNNRFLAERTGGTYSTLKVQPAELEDSGVYFCASSQGGWTQYFGPGTRLLVL.

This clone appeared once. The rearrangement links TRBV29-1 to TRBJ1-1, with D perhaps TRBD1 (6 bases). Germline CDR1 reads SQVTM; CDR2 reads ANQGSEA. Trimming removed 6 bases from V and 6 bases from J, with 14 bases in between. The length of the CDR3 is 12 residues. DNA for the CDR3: TGCAGCGTCGCCAGGGGCCAGCCTGAAGCTTTCTTT. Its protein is CSVARGQPEAFF.

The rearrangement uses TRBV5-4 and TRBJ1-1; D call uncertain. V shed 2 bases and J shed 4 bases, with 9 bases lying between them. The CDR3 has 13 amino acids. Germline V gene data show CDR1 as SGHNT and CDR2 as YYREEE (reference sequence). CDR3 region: CASSFGVGTEAFF. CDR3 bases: TGTGCCAGCAGCTTCGGGGTCGGCACTGAAGCTTTCTTT.

CDR3 region: CASSFLVRRQSLPSYEQYF. The CDR3 DNA is TGTGCCAGCAGTTTCCTCGTCCGGAGACAGTCCTTACCCTCCTACGAGCAGTACTTC. The gene calls are TRBV28 and TRBJ2-7; D is possibly TRBD1 (5 bases). The CDR3 is 19 amino acids. The V end was cut by 3 bases, the J end by 0 bases, with 24 bases between. Germline assignment: CDR1 MDHEN and CDR2 SYDVKM.